Listed below are T cell receptor beta chains from one sample, sequenced in a study of blood T cell repertoires in COVID-19. Sequenced by immunoSEQ multiplex PCR; TCRdb stores in-frame clones only, minus some. In the table there are under 200,000 clones, around three quarters of which are singletons. Sequenced: peripheral blood. The receptors come from a man aged 55 to 69 with active or convalescent COVID-19. The CDR3 runs from the conserved cysteine through the conserved F or W. The D gene is left open where the match is weak. Size tells how often a clone was seen (once, few, many) or the class of an expanded clone, and some rows leave it out.

v_gene: TRBV28; d_gene: -; abundance: -; j_gene: TRBJ1-3; CDR3aa: CASSSPRVSGNTIYF; CDR3nt: TGTGCCAGCAGTTCCCCCAGGGTCTCTGGAAACACCATATATTTT
v_gene: TRBV24-1; d_gene: -; abundance: -; j_gene: TRBJ1-5; CDR3aa: CATGTGNQPQHF; CDR3nt: TGTGCCACCGGGACTGGGAATCAGCCCCAGCATTTT
v_gene: TRBV28; d_gene: TRBD2; abundance: -; j_gene: TRBJ2-1; CDR3aa: CASSFATPGLAGPYNEQFF; CDR3nt: TGTGCCAGCAGTTTCGCGACCCCGGGACTAGCGGGACCCTACAATGAGCAGTTCTTC
v_gene: TRBV5-1; d_gene: TRBD2; abundance: -; j_gene: TRBJ2-1; CDR3aa: CASSLASGFDNEQFF; CDR3nt: TGCGCCAGCAGCTTAGCTAGCGGGTTCGACAATGAGCAGTTCTTC
v_gene: TRBV7-8; d_gene: -; abundance: -; j_gene: TRBJ1-2; CDR3aa: CASAPRGYGYTF; CDR3nt: TGTGCCAGCGCCCCCCGGGGGTATGGCTACACCTTC
v_gene: TRBV30; d_gene: -; abundance: -; j_gene: TRBJ2-5; CDR3aa: CAWSGLRYSETQYF; CDR3nt: TGTGCCTGGAGTGGTCTCAGGTATTCAGAGACCCAGTACTTC
v_gene: TRBV20-1; d_gene: -; abundance: -; j_gene: TRBJ1-1; CDR3aa: CSARMARKAFF; CDR3nt: TGCAGTGCTAGAATGGCTAGAAAAGCTTTCTTT
v_gene: TRBV24-1; d_gene: -; abundance: -; j_gene: TRBJ2-5; CDR3aa: CATSDLGATGTETQYF; CDR3nt: TGTGCCACCAGTGATTTGGGGGCGACTGGAACAGAGACCCAGTACTTC
v_gene: TRBV5-5; d_gene: -; abundance: -; j_gene: TRBJ2-2; CDR3aa: CASSPLGGAIRELFF; CDR3nt: TGTGCCAGCAGCCCCCTTGGGGGGGCAATCAGGGAGCTGTTTTTT
v_gene: TRBV5-1; d_gene: TRBD2; abundance: -; j_gene: TRBJ2-7; CDR3aa: CASRLVAGGPYEQYF; CDR3nt: TGCGCCAGCAGGCTCGTTGCGGGAGGGCCCTACGAGCAGTACTTC
v_gene: TRBV7-9; d_gene: TRBD1; abundance: -; j_gene: TRBJ1-5; CDR3aa: CASSLGDSPNQPQHF; CDR3nt: TGTGCCAGCAGCTTAGGGGACAGTCCTAATCAGCCCCAGCATTTT
v_gene: TRBV6-4; d_gene: -; abundance: few; j_gene: TRBJ2-3; CDR3aa: CASSDSLGATDTQYF; CDR3nt: TGTGCCAGCAGTGACTCGCTAGGGGCGACAGATACGCAGTATTTT
v_gene: TRBV12-3/TRBV12-4; d_gene: -; abundance: -; j_gene: TRBJ1-1; CDR3aa: CASTTWGDTEAFF; CDR3nt: TGTGCCAGCACCACCTGGGGGGACACTGAAGCTTTCTTT
v_gene: TRBV27; d_gene: -; abundance: -; j_gene: TRBJ2-3; CDR3aa: CASSSSADTQYF; CDR3nt: TGTGCCAGCAGTTCGTCAGCGGATACGCAGTATTTT
v_gene: TRBV9; d_gene: -; abundance: -; j_gene: TRBJ2-1; CDR3aa: CASSVVHNSYNEQFF; CDR3nt: TGTGCCAGCAGCGTAGTCCACAACTCCTACAATGAGCAGTTCTTC
v_gene: TRBV7-8; d_gene: -; abundance: -; j_gene: TRBJ2-7; CDR3aa: CASSLVQGSYEQYF; CDR3nt: TGTGCCAGCAGCTTAGTGCAGGGGTCCTACGAGCAGTACTTC
v_gene: TRBV6-2/TRBV6-3; d_gene: -; abundance: -; j_gene: TRBJ2-7; CDR3aa: CASSKEDEQYF; CDR3nt: TGTGCCAGCAGCAAAGAGGACGAGCAGTACTTC
v_gene: TRBV5-6; d_gene: TRBD2; abundance: few; j_gene: TRBJ2-2; CDR3aa: CASSPYGLAGVGTGELFF; CDR3nt: TGTGCCAGCAGCCCCTATGGACTAGCGGGAGTTGGGACCGGGGAGCTGTTTTTT
v_gene: TRBV14; d_gene: -; abundance: -; j_gene: TRBJ2-3; CDR3aa: CASSHRAGPQDTQYF; CDR3nt: TGTGCCAGCAGCCATAGGGCAGGGCCCCAGGATACGCAGTATTTT
v_gene: TRBV2; d_gene: TRBD1; abundance: few; j_gene: TRBJ1-1; CDR3aa: CASRGDRAGNTEAFF; CDR3nt: TGTGCCAGCAGGGGAGACAGGGCGGGAAACACTGAAGCTTTCTTT
v_gene: TRBV6-2/TRBV6-3; d_gene: -; abundance: -; j_gene: TRBJ2-7; CDR3aa: CASSYSRRTLDYEQYF; CDR3nt: TGTGCCAGCAGTTACTCGAGAAGGACTTTAGACTACGAGCAGTACTTC
v_gene: TRBV7-8; d_gene: TRBD1; abundance: once; j_gene: TRBJ2-7; CDR3aa: CASSLPTGAGAAYEQYF; CDR3nt: TGTGCCAGCAGCCTGCCAACAGGGGCCGGAGCGGCCTACGAGCAGTACTTC
v_gene: TRBV27; d_gene: -; abundance: -; j_gene: TRBJ1-6; CDR3aa: CASSLGGPLSFLHF; CDR3nt: TGTGCCAGCTCCCTGGGGGGGCCGTTGTCCTTCCTCCACTTT
v_gene: TRBV6-5; d_gene: -; abundance: -; j_gene: TRBJ1-2; CDR3aa: CASSRAPNYGYTF; CDR3nt: TGTGCCAGCAGTAGAGCCCCTAACTATGGCTACACCTTC
v_gene: TRBV12-5; d_gene: TRBD2; abundance: many; j_gene: TRBJ2-7; CDR3aa: CASALGLAGSYEQYF; CDR3nt: TGTGCTAGTGCCTTGGGGCTAGCGGGTTCCTACGAGCAGTACTTC
v_gene: TRBV7-2; d_gene: -; abundance: -; j_gene: TRBJ1-1; CDR3aa: CASSESQNTEAFF; CDR3nt: TGTGCCAGCAGTGAGAGTCAGAACACTGAAGCTTTCTTT
v_gene: TRBV5-4; d_gene: TRBD1; abundance: -; j_gene: TRBJ2-7; CDR3aa: CASQGQGTLGTVEQYF; CDR3nt: TGTGCCAGCCAGGGACAGGGGACCCTAGGTACAGTCGAGCAGTACTTC
v_gene: TRBV11-2; d_gene: TRBD2; abundance: -; j_gene: TRBJ2-1; CDR3aa: CASSLVDGRAGAEQFF; CDR3nt: TGTGCCAGCAGCTTAGTGGACGGGAGGGCTGGGGCTGAGCAGTTCTTC